The 2 T cell receptor beta chains below come from one sample, sequenced in a study of beta chain features in type 1 diabetes. Isolated RNA was reverse transcribed in full, so expressed TCRB transcripts were sequenced. Clones were read by immunoSEQ multiplex PCR, and TCRdb kept only the in-frame ones, dropping some. Seen here are 400,000 to 500,000 clones, about 14% observed once, and the top ten hold 0.03% to 0.04%. Sequencing used naive CD4+ T cells from blood. The receptors here all came from a man under 40 in good health.

This clone has more than one count but fewer than ten. The chain has TRBV9 and TRBJ1-1; 8 nucleotides match TRBD1. The germline V gene has CDR1 SGDLS and CDR2 YYNGEE. The V segment lost 0 bases and the J segment 3 bases; nucleotides outside the gene matches: 7. The length of the CDR3 is 16 residues. CDR3 sequence (DNA): TGTGCCAGCAGCGTAGGGACAGGGAGGAAGTACACTGAAGCTTTCTTT. It specifies CASSVGTGRKYTEAFF.

The genes are TRBV29-1 and TRBJ2-1, with 10 bases lining up with TRBD2. CDR1 and CDR2 (germline): SQVTM, ANQGSEA. Trimming removed 5 bases from V and 7 bases from J; junction bases left unmatched: 8. The CDR3 loop spans 14 amino acids. The CDR3 sequence: CSVFPGLARNEQFF. The CDR3, as DNA: TGCAGCGTTTTCCCGGGACTAGCGCGGAATGAGCAGTTCTTC.